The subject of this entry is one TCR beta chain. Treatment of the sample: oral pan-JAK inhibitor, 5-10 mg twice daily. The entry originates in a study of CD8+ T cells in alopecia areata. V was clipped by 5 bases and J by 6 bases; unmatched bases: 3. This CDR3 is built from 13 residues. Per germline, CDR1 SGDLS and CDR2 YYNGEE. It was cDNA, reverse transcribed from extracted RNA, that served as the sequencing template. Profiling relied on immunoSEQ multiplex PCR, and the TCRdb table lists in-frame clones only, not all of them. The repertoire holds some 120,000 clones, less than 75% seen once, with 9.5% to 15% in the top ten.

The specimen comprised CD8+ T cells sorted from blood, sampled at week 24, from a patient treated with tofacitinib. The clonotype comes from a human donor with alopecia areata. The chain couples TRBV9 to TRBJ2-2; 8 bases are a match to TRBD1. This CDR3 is CASSLQGAGELFF. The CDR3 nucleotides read TGTGCCAGCAGTCTACAGGGGGCCGGGGAGCTGTTTTTT.